This paragraph covers one T cell receptor (beta chain) sequence. Many counts were recorded for this clonotype. No cognate antigen has been identified for it. Base qualities are not at hand, and no much larger clone is one base apart. This record belongs to a study of T cells in Graves' hyperthyroidism and ophthalmopathy (dated by TCRdb to the late 2010s). Background for the entire study: Peripheral blood was collected at initial diagnosis, before any treatment. Once sampling was done, hyperthyroidism patients were given methimazole at a starting dose of 30 mg daily, whereas ophthalmopathy patients were given high-dose intravenous methylprednisolone. TCR V-J signatures able to tell the groups apart were searched for in a discovery cohort of 100 or so patients, of whom under 45 had Graves' ophthalmopathy and 55 to 60 had stable Graves' hyperthyroidism. An independent validation cohort of fewer than 20 hyperthyroidism patients and about 16 patients who later progressed to ophthalmopathy tested prospective prediction of ophthalmopathy. For training and testing, the 100 or so patients in the discovery cohort were randomly divided in a 7:3 ratio. Thyroid tissue and blood T-cell repertoires from about six Graves' hyperthyroidism patients were also compared in the study. The paper describes TCR Vbeta CDR3 sequencing of 120 to 150 peripheral blood samples, made up of 43 ophthalmopathy patients, approximately 76 hyperthyroidism patients and around 17 progressor patients.

In the ophthalmopathy patients, disease was moderately to severely active, with a Clinical Activity Score of 3 or more, a NOSPECS grade of 4 or more, and a duration of less than 3 months. The study excluded patients with uncontrolled infections, other autoimmune diseases, pregnancy or lactation. Clinical symptoms, serum thyroxine and TRAb, thyroid ultrasound, and orbital computed tomography formed the basis for the diagnoses. PBMCs were isolated from about 9.2 ml of fresh peripheral blood by Ficoll-Paque density gradient centrifugation. Trizol reagent was used to extract total RNA, and RNA quality was then checked on an Agilent 2100 Bioanalyzer. Including the terminal cysteine and phenylalanine, the CDR3 comprises 13 residues. This entry keeps only the CDR3 DNA: 39 bases, framed from base 1. The germline ends are 10 bases apart after V is trimmed by 2 bases and J by 5 bases. Amplification of TCR beta CDR3 regions was carried out from RNA transcripts. For the first round of RT-PCR on the TCR CDR3, the HTBI primer set was used together with the Qiagen OneStep RT-PCR kit. Libraries were constructed in a second round of multiplex PCR, after which size selection and purification were carried out. Sequencing of the libraries was done on an Illumina HiSeq2000 using paired-end 100 bp reads. Concerning the study's data processing: SOAPnuke was used to process the raw data, with reads discarded if the reads contained adapters or uncalled bases, had a mean Phred below 15, or lacked an exact constant-primer or identifier match. COPE v1.2.5 was used to merge the high-quality paired reads, and each unique nucleotide sequence was defined as a clonotype. Clonotypes were aligned to IMGT TRBV, TRBD and TRBJ reference segments using MiTCR v1.1. The analysis was restricted to V-J combinations with a frequency above 0.0001, which together covered roughly 99% of the repertoires. A TCS score was defined as the ratio between F50 (clonal expansion) and ExV (chaos), using BLOSUM62-based TCRdist between CDR3 peptides within each V-J. Welch's t-statistics and random forest reduced roughly 500 V-J features to 10 to 15, which were used in a naive Bayes classifier (R e1071). The public reads were reprocessed in TCRdb via fastp at Q25 and MiXCR, keeping in-frame beta chains. Every entry covers one CDR3 protein and lists the most common genes and DNA from its rows. In this record, the V and J calls reflect TCRdb's handling and not the investigators' own analysis. For this sample there are a few hundred thousand distinct CDR3 sequences; about 18% appear just once. Jointly, the top ten make up 35% to 50% of the sample.

Summary of the overall study and its limitations: Ophthalmopathy was separated from stable hyperthyroidism by a 13 V-J signature model, with approximately 89% sensitivity and roughly 84% specificity obtained in cross-validation and 80%/75% obtained in testing. Sample size was not statistically predetermined, and investigators were not blinded to group allocation. In validation, the model predicted progression to ophthalmopathy with around 71% sensitivity and roughly 75% specificity, a median of around six months before onset. Most expanded thyroid clonotypes (frequency above 0.001) were also found in blood, which suggests that blood repertoires may mirror thyroid immune responses.

The sequence joins TRBV12-3 or TRBV12-4 to TRBJ2-7; confidence is insufficient to name the D gene. The specimen sequenced was blood. The receptor comes from a man younger than 35 with Graves' ophthalmopathy. The CDR3 amino acid sequence is: CASSLRESHEQYF. Read as DNA, the sequence is TGTGCCAGCAGTTTAAGGGAATCCCACGAGCAGTACTTC.